Following are 11 T cell receptor beta chains from one sample sequenced in a study of T-cell memory formation after mild COVID-19. TCRdb re-derived calls from the 5' RACE reads in MiXCR, one entry per CDR3 protein. The sample contains roughly 510,000 distinct CDR3 sequences, around 15% of which appear only once. Sequenced: PBMCs or a T cell subset sorted from them (not recorded which). The receptors originated from an adult woman who had mild COVID-19 (a few samples of this study predate the infection). Cell type and time point are not known.

This clonotype was seen only a few times. The rearrangement links TRBV12-3 or TRBV12-4 to TRBJ1-1; no clear D. Trimming took off 3 bases at V and 6 bases at J, with 17 bases between the two ends. This CDR3 comprises 15 residues. CDR3 sequence reads: CASSFASPSVAEAFF. CDR3 sequence (DNA): TGTGCCAGCAGTTTCGCGAGCCCATCAGTGGCTGAAGCTTTCTTT.

This chain connects TRBV7-9 to TRBJ2-1, with 10 bases fitting TRBD1. The germline CDR1 and CDR2 sequences are SEHNR and FQNEAQ (reference sequence). The CDR3 is 18 amino acids. With V trimmed by 5 bases and J by 3 bases, 13 bases remained unmatched. The DNA of the CDR3 is TGTGCCAGCAGCCTTAGGTACCCCCGGGACAGGGGCTACAATGAGCAGTTCTTC. Its protein product is CASSLRYPRDRGYNEQFF.

This clonotype occurred a few times. V usage is TRBV18 and J usage is TRBJ2-3; perhaps D is TRBD1 or TRBD2 (6 bases each). The CDR3 has 17 amino acids. CDR1 is KGHSH, CDR2 LQKENI, per germline. Trimming cost V 2 bases and J 2 bases, with 17 bases left between them. As DNA, the CDR3 is TGTGCCAGCTCACCATTTGTGCCCGGGGGCCCCACAGATACGCAGTATTTT. Its translation: CASSPFVPGGPTDTQYF.

The chain links TRBV5-6 to TRBJ2-7; D call uncertain. Germline V lookup: CDR1 SGHDT, CDR2 YYEEEE. The V gene lost 4 bases and the J gene lost 2 bases, with 10 bases spanning the gap. There are 13 residues in the CDR3. CDR3 in amino acids: CASSLIGPYEQYF. In DNA, the CDR3 is TGTGCCAGCAGCCTGATCGGCCCCTACGAGCAGTACTTC.

The rearrangement uses TRBV7-9 and TRBJ2-7; no firm D call. The germline V and J ends were trimmed by 1 base and 4 bases, with 8 bases remaining between them. Germline CDR1 is SEHNR and CDR2 is FQNEAQ (reference sequence). This CDR3 is 13 amino acids long. CDR3 protein: CASSLESPYEQYF. The CDR3 nucleotides are TGTGCCAGCAGCTTAGAGTCTCCGTACGAGCAGTACTTC. The full variable domain, in which reference TRBV7-9 and TRBJ2-7 provide the parts outside the CDR3, is DTGVSQNPRHKITKRGQNVTFRCDPISEHNRLYWYRQTLGQGPEFLTYFQNEAQLEKSRLLSDRFSAERPKGSFSTLEIQRTEQGDSAMYLCASSLESPYEQYFGPGTRLTVT.

V usage is TRBV23-1 and J usage is TRBJ2-1, with 9 bases aligning to TRBD2. TRBV23-1 counts as an open reading frame of uncertain function. The CDR3 loop spans 18 amino acids. J lost 0 bases, V lost 8 bases, and 14 bases had no gene match. The CDR3 sequence: CASAPSLAGTSSYNEQFF. CDR3 nucleotides: TGCGCCAGCGCTCCAAGCCTAGCGGGGACGAGCTCCTACAATGAGCAGTTCTTC.

This chain uses TRBV5-1 with TRBJ2-1; 9 bases are a match to TRBD2. CDR3 size: 16 residues. With V trimmed by 0 bases and J by 2 bases, 3 bases remained unmatched. CDR1 is SGHRS and CDR2 is YFSETQ in the germline V gene. CDR3 DNA sequence: TGCGCCAGCAGCTTGGGTGCGGGAGGGACCTACAATGAGCAGTTCTTC. Protein product: CASSLGAGGTYNEQFF.

This clonotype was seen ten or more times. The CDR3 loop is CASSLRGGDTEAFF. Here the CDR3 DNA reads TGTGCCAGCAGCTTGAGGGGTGGCGACACTGAAGCTTTCTTT. The chain links TRBV5-6 to TRBJ1-1; TRBD1 might be the D (5 bases). Germline V gene sequence: CDR1 SGHDT, CDR2 YYEEEE. V lost 1 base and J lost 3, with 10 bases in between. The CDR3 length is 14 residues.

This rearrangement joins TRBV4-1 to TRBJ2-7, with a weak D call TRBD1 (6 bases). Germline CDR1 reads MGHRA; CDR2 reads YSYEKL. The CDR3 spans 15 residues. V was shortened by 4 bases and J by 0 bases, with 13 bases between the two germline ends. The CDR3 spells CASSRGQFSSYEQYF. The CDR3 nucleotides read TGCGCCAGCAGCCGAGGACAGTTTAGCTCCTACGAGCAGTACTTC.

The J gene is TRBJ2-3, the V gene TRBV20-1; no clear D. Germline values: CDR1 DFQATT, CDR2 SNEGSKA (reference sequence). V was pared by 2 bases and J by 4 bases, with 7 bases between. The CDR3 sequence is 12 residues long. CDR3 sequence: CSARTRADTQYF. As DNA, the CDR3 is TGCAGTGCTAGAACCCGAGCAGATACGCAGTATTTT.

This clonotype was seen a few times. The chain carries TRBV29-1 and TRBJ2-1; 11 bases line up with TRBD2. Losses at the gene ends were 6 bases for V and 0 bases for J; bases not matched to a gene: 4. Germline V gene data show CDR1 as SQVTM and CDR2 as ANQGSEA. This CDR3 is 15 amino acids long. The CDR3 region is CSVKTSGSSYNEQFF. The CDR3, as DNA: TGCAGCGTAAAAACTAGCGGGAGCTCCTACAATGAGCAGTTCTTC.